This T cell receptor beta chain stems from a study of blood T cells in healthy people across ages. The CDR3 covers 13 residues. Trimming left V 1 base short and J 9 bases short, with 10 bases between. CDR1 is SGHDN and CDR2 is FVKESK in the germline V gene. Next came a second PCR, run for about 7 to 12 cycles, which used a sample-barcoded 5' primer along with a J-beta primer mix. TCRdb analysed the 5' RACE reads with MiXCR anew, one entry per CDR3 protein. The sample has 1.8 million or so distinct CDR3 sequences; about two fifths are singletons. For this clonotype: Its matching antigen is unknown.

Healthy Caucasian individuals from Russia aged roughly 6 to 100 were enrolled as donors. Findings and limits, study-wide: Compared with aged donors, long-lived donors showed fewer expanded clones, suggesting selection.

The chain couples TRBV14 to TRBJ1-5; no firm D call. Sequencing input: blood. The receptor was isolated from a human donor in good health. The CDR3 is CASSQGGSLPQHF. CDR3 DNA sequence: TGTGCCAGCAGCCAAGGCGGGAGTTTGCCCCAGCATTTT.